The present TCR beta chain was sequenced within a study of shared clonotypes between healthy human individuals. Cells designated naive CD8 were CD45RO-negative and were positively selected for CCR7, with terminally differentiated effector memory CD45RA+ cells excluded. This CDR3 comprises 15 residues. Trimming removed 7 bases from V and 4 bases from J; junction bases left unmatched: 8. Germline loops: CDR1 MDHEN, CDR2 SYDVKM. Assay used: immunoSEQ multiplex PCR; TCRdb lists only in-frame clones, some missing. The table lists about 2.1 million clones, about 93% of them singletons. This chain links TRBV28 with TRBJ2-5; TRBD2 aligns across 11 bases. The sequenced sample was naive CD8+ T cells from PBMCs. This receptor was taken from a man in his late teens or twenties in good health. Some clones in this sample may be carry-over from other donors' samples. CDR3 sequence (DNA): TGTGCCAGCATGACTAGCGGGGCCGAAGGAGAGACCCAGTACTTC. Translated, it gives CASMTSGAEGETQYF.